Following are 26 T cell receptor beta chains from one sample sequenced in a study of prognosis after radiotherapy for stage I lung cancer. Researchers used two-round multiplex PCR to amplify TCR beta CDR3 starting from genomic DNA. Individual primers that were specific to each TRBV and TRBJ gene served in first-round PCR. TCRdb re-called the multiplex PCR reads with MiXCR, one entry per CDR3 protein. The sample lists around 20,000 distinct CDR3 sequences, around 55% occurring once. Source: PBMCs, taken before or after stereotactic body radiation therapy (not recorded which). These receptor sequences come from a donor over 45 with non-small cell lung cancer.

J is TRBJ2-1 and V is TRBV7-2, with D unclear. Trimming cost V 1 base and J 4 bases, with 8 bases left between them. The CDR3 has 14 amino acids. Germline V gene sequence: CDR1 SGHTA, CDR2 FQGNSA. The CDR3 DNA follows: TGTGCCAGCAGCTTAGTAGACCCATACAATGAGCAGTTCTTC. Translated, it gives CASSLVDPYNEQFF.

This clonotype was seen repeatedly, ten times or more. As DNA, the CDR3 is TGTGCCAGCAGCCCGGGGACTAGCGGGAAGGATGAGCAGTTCTTC. Its protein product is CASSPGTSGKDEQFF. The chain joins TRBV9 to TRBJ2-1; 13 bases agree with TRBD2. Germline assignment: CDR1 SGDLS and CDR2 YYNGEE. The CDR3 totals 15 residues. V was clipped by 4 bases and J by 8 bases; unmatched bases: 6.

Comments on this clonotype: This likely traces to a read error, being one base from a far larger clone. This chain connects TRBV5-5 to TRBJ1-2; TRBD1 matches 7 bases. With 6 bases clipped from V and 4 bases from J, the junction kept 6 bases outside the gene matches. The CDR3 is made up of 13 amino acids. Germline V CDR1 and CDR2: SGHKS, YYEKEE (reference sequence). The CDR3 region is CASMGTEGYGYTF. The CDR3 DNA sequence: TGTGCCAGCATGGGGACAGAGGGCTATGGCTACACCTTC.

Comment on this clonotype: A far larger clone is off by one base, so a read error is likely. V is TRBV2 and J is TRBJ2-5; 11 bases are a match to TRBD2. The J call may not be correct, given that the DNA end is closer to TRBJ2-1. Germline V gene data show CDR1 as SNHLY and CDR2 as FYNNEI. CDR3 length: 18 amino acids. Here the CDR3 reads CASSFLAGGQGVYNEQFF. CDR3 coding DNA: TGTGCCAGCAGTTTCTTAGCGGGAGGGCAGGGGGTCTACAATGAGCAGTTCTTC.

The sample holds many counts of this clonotype. The chain uses TRBV10-2 and TRBJ2-1; no definite D call. The CDR3 runs 12 residues. CDR1 WSHSY and CDR2 SAAADI come from the germline V gene. The germline V and J ends were trimmed by 3 bases and 2 bases, with 2 bases remaining between them. The CDR3 DNA sequence: TGCGCCAGCAGTGACACCTACAATGAGCAGTTCTTC. It encodes CASSDTYNEQFF.

The V call is TRBV5-5, the J call TRBJ2-1; D uncertain. The V end was cut by 4 bases, the J end by 7 bases, with 18 bases between. The CDR3 totals 15 residues. CDR1 SGHKS and CDR2 YYEKEE come from the germline V gene (reference sequence). Written as DNA, the CDR3 is TGTGCCAGCAGCAAACAGCCACTAACCTTGAATGAGCAGTTCTTC. Protein product: CASSKQPLTLNEQFF.

This clonotype was recorded a few times. The likely explanation is a read error, given a far larger clone one base away. In DNA form, the CDR3 reads TGTGCCGGCAGCCACACGGGACAGGGTTACGAGCAGTACTTC. The encoded protein is CAGSHTGQGYEQYF. The chain combines TRBV6-2 or TRBV6-3 with TRBJ2-7, with 9 positions matching TRBD1. In germline, CDR1 is MNHEY, CDR2 SVGEGT. This CDR3 has 14 amino acids.

The chain couples TRBV9 to TRBJ1-3; TRBD1 agrees at 10 bases. Trimming at V came to 3 bases and at J to 4 bases, leaving 4 bases not matched to a gene. CDR3 length: 15 residues. Germline V gene data show CDR1 as SGDLS and CDR2 as YYNGEE. The CDR3 coding sequence is TGTGCCAGCAGCGAAGGGACAGGGGACGGAAACACCATATATTTT. It translates to CASSEGTGDGNTIYF.

A single count supports this clonotype. This chain links TRBV6-9 with TRBJ1-1; 7 positions match TRBD1. CDR3 length equals 15 residues. V dropped 4 bases and J dropped 3; count of bases not matched to a gene: 8. Per germline, CDR1 MNHGY and CDR2 SVAAGI. The CDR3 sequence: CASSSLDRLDTEAFF. CDR3 bases: TGTGCCAGCAGTTCCCTGGACAGGTTGGACACTGAAGCTTTCTTT.

The V gene is TRBV20-1, the J gene TRBJ2-7; D is ambiguous. V was shortened by 2 bases and J by 4 bases, with 12 bases between the two germline ends. This CDR3 is 13 amino acids long. In germline, CDR1 is DFQATT, CDR2 SNEGSKA (reference sequence). DNA of the CDR3: TGCAGTGCTAGAATGCCCGAGAGTTACGAGCAGTACTTC. This sequence encodes CSARMPESYEQYF.

Relative to its sample, this clonotype is medium-sized. The chain combines TRBV6-4 with TRBJ1-6, with unresolved D. Looked up from germline, CDR1 is MRHNA and CDR2 is SNTAGT. Trimming removed 4 bases from V and 5 bases from J, with 9 bases in between. The CDR3 is 14 residues long. This CDR3 is CASSADSDNSPLHF. The DNA of the CDR3 is TGTGCCAGCAGTGCAGATTCAGATAATTCACCCCTCCACTTT.

The gene calls are TRBV12-5 and TRBJ1-2; 11 bases line up with TRBD1. J was trimmed by 7 bases and V by 4 bases; bases with no gene match: 5. The germline gives CDR1 LGHNT, CDR2 FRNRAP. This CDR3 is 14 amino acids long. The CDR3 sequence: CASGSDRGQGGYTF. The CDR3 nucleotides read TGTGCTAGTGGTTCGGACAGGGGGCAGGGTGGCTACACCTTC.

The chain recombines TRBV2 with TRBJ2-1; 9 bases fit TRBD2. This CDR3 is 16 amino acids long. J was trimmed by 2 bases and V by 4 bases; bases with no gene match: 6. Germline V lookup: CDR1 SNHLY, CDR2 FYNNEI. CDR3 nucleotide sequence: TGTGCCAGCAGTGGGGATTCTAGCGGGACCTACAATGAGCAGTTCTTC. This sequence encodes CASSGDSSGTYNEQFF. Full variable domain (rest looked up from reference TRBV2 and TRBJ2-1): EPEVTQTPSHQVTQMGQEVILRCVPISNHLYFYWYRQILGQKVEFLVSFYNNEISEKSEIFDDQFSVERPDGSNFTLKIRSTKLEDSAMYFCASSGDSSGTYNEQFFGPGTRLTVL.

The rearrangement joins TRBV27 to TRBJ2-7, with 11 bases lining up with TRBD1. CDR1 and CDR2 (germline): MNHEY, SMNVEV (reference sequence). J gave up 4 bases and V 1 base, and 6 bases lay outside the gene matches. The CDR3 covers 16 residues. The CDR3 DNA sequence: TGTGCCAGCAGTTTATATGGGACAGGGGGTCCGTACGAGCAGTACTTC. Protein: CASSLYGTGGPYEQYF.

This clonotype was detected many times. This chain links TRBV28 with TRBJ1-1, with D hard to call. The CDR3 runs to 13 residues. Trimming left V 6 bases short and J 0 bases short, with 8 bases between. The germline V gene has CDR1 MDHEN and CDR2 SYDVKM. Here the CDR3 reads CASSTTMNTEAFF. The CDR3, as DNA: TGTGCCAGCAGCACCACCATGAACACTGAAGCTTTCTTT.

This clonotype has just a few counts. A clone one base away is much larger, so this may be a read error. The chain links TRBV6-2 or TRBV6-3 to TRBJ1-5, with 8 bases that match TRBD1. V lost 6 bases, J lost 10 bases, and 11 bases stayed unmatched. Germline V CDR1 and CDR2: MNHEY, SVGEGT. The CDR3 loop spans 14 amino acids. The DNA for the CDR3 is TGTGCCAGCAGCGGACAGGGAGCCCGGCATCCCCAGCATTTT. Its translation: CASSGQGARHPQHF.

This clonotype was observed at least ten times. The rearrangement links TRBV19 to TRBJ2-3; TRBD1 matches at 7 bases. Trimming cost V 5 bases and J 8 bases; bases outside gene matches: 10. This CDR3 comprises 14 residues. Germline V gives CDR1 LNHDA, CDR2 SQIVND (reference sequence). The CDR3 spells CASSVTGTGGTQYF. The CDR3 region has the DNA TGTGCCAGTAGTGTGACAGGGACCGGAGGTACGCAGTATTTT.

This clonotype was counted many times. The genes are TRBV7-3 and TRBJ2-5; weak D call: TRBD2 (6 bases). Germline values: CDR1 SGHTA, CDR2 FQGTGA. V lost 2 bases and J lost 2, with 9 bases in between. The CDR3 consists of 14 residues. The CDR3 is CASSLGGAQETQYF. CDR3 in DNA: TGTGCCAGCAGCTTAGGAGGGGCACAAGAGACCCAGTACTTC.

This chain joins TRBV19 and TRBJ1-2, with TRBD1 matching over 8 bases. Trimming cost V 4 bases and J 5 bases; bases outside gene matches: 12. The germline V gene encodes CDR1 LNHDA and CDR2 SQIVND (reference sequence). The CDR3 spans 16 residues. The CDR3: CASSTTRGQGSYGYTF. The CDR3 nucleotides are TGTGCCAGTAGTACGACTAGAGGACAGGGTAGTTATGGCTACACCTTC.

The chain combines TRBV27 with TRBJ1-6; 9 bases are a match to TRBD1. The germline gives CDR1 MNHEY, CDR2 SMNVEV (reference sequence). CDR3 length: 17 amino acids. J gave up 0 bases and V 7 bases, and 7 bases lay outside the gene matches. CDR3 residues: CASTRGQGLSYNSPLHF. Written as DNA, the CDR3 is TGTGCCAGCACTAGGGGACAGGGACTCTCCTATAATTCACCCCTCCACTTT.

This chain connects TRBV7-6 to TRBJ2-3; unclear D gene. This CDR3 is 14 amino acids long. Germline-derived CDR1 and CDR2 are SGHVS and FNYEAQ. V lost 1 base, J lost 2 bases, and 7 bases lay in between. This chain's CDR3 is CASSLVDLTDTQYF. The DNA for the CDR3 is TGTGCCAGCAGCTTAGTCGACCTCACAGATACGCAGTATTTT.

Worth noting for this clonotype: It differs at one base from a far larger clone, so likely a read error. V usage is TRBV2 and J usage is TRBJ2-7; TRBD2 is a possible D gene (5 bases). This CDR3 region has 14 residues. V lost 7 bases and J 4 bases, leaving 17 bases between the germline ends. Germline lookup yields CDR1 SNHLY and CDR2 FYNNEI. The CDR3 DNA reads as TGTGCCAGCATCGGGATATTAGTTGAATACGAGCAGTACTTC. As protein: CASIGILVEYEQYF.

The J gene is TRBJ1-6, the V gene TRBV30; 9 positions match TRBD1. The V gene's germline CDR1 is GTSNPN and CDR2 SVGIG (reference sequence). This CDR3 region has 15 residues. J lost 7 bases, V lost 3 bases, and 7 bases had no gene match. As DNA, the CDR3 is TGTGCCTGGAGCCTACAGGGGGCAGGGAATTCACCCCTCCACTTT. Its protein is CAWSLQGAGNSPLHF.

The chain employs TRBV2 and TRBJ1-2; tentatively, D is TRBD1 (5 bases). Trimming cost V 5 bases and J 4 bases, with 11 bases left between them. This CDR3 spans 13 amino acids. In germline, CDR1 is SNHLY, CDR2 FYNNEI. The CDR3 reads CASSRGHFYGYTF. DNA for the CDR3: TGTGCCAGCAGTAGGGGTCATTTCTATGGCTACACCTTC.

This clonotype was counted many times. The genes are TRBV12-5 and TRBJ2-5, with TRBD2 matching 11 bases. J lost 4 bases, V lost 1 base, and 5 bases had no gene match. This CDR3 is 16 amino acids long. Germline CDR1 is LGHNT and CDR2 is FRNRAP. CDR3 DNA: TGTGCTAGTGGTTTGGGATCACTAGCGGGAGCAGAGACCCAGTACTTC. Translated, it gives CASGLGSLAGAETQYF. Filled out from reference TRBV12-5 and TRBJ2-5, the complete variable domain reads DARVTQTPRHKVTEMGQEVTMRCQPILGHNTVFWYRQTMMQGLELLAYFRNRAPLDDSGMPKDRFSAEMPDATLATLKIQPSEPRDSAVYFCASGLGSLAGAETQYFGPGTRLLVL.

Concerning this clonotype itself: A far more abundant clone sits one base away, making this likely a read error. The chain couples TRBV6-4 to TRBJ1-2, with 9 positions matching TRBD1. CDR1 and CDR2 (germline): MRHNA, SNTAGT. V was clipped by 5 bases and J by 6 bases; unmatched bases: 13. This CDR3 contains 16 residues. Written as DNA, the CDR3 is TGTGCCAGCAGTTCTGGGACAGGGTTGGGAGGACATGGCTACACCTTC. Its translation: CASSSGTGLGGHGYTF.